The 22 T cell receptor beta chains below come from one sample, sequenced in a study of T cells in Graves' hyperthyroidism and ophthalmopathy. Template material for amplifying TCR beta CDR3 regions consisted of RNA transcripts. First-round RT-PCR with HTBI primers amplified the TCR CDR3 region. A single record per CDR3 protein comes from TCRdb applying MiXCR to the multiplex PCR reads. The data show fewer than 200,000 distinct CDR3 sequences, approximately 17% seen once. Sequenced material: blood. The receptors stem from a woman aged 45-59 years with Graves' hyperthyroidism.

This clonotype was detected many times. The chain couples TRBV2 to TRBJ1-1, with D unresolved. V lost 8 bases, J lost 2 bases, and 12 bases lay in between. The CDR3 consists of 13 residues. The germline CDR1 and CDR2 sequences are SNHLY and FYNNEI. The CDR3 loop is CASGLDRNTEAFF. The DNA of the CDR3 is TGTGCCAGCGGATTAGATAGAAACACTGAAGCTTTCTTT.

This clonotype has a count of ten or more. This rearrangement joins TRBV6-5 to TRBJ2-7; TRBD2 is a possible D gene (6 bases). Trimming left V 0 bases short and J 3 bases short, with 15 bases between. The germline V gene has CDR1 MNHEY and CDR2 SVGAGI. This CDR3 has 16 amino acids. CDR3 amino acids: CASSYSTRDSVYEQYF. CDR3 in DNA: TGTGCCAGCAGTTACTCGACCCGGGACTCTGTCTACGAGCAGTACTTC.

This clonotype turned up a few times. The genes are TRBV10-3 and TRBJ2-5; the D is unclear. The CDR3 is 14 amino acids. V shed 3 bases and J shed 5 bases, with 13 bases lying between them. Per the germline V gene, CDR1 is ENHRY and CDR2 is SYGVKD. DNA of the CDR3: TGTGCCATCAGTGAAGGGTTGTCATTGGAGACCCAGTACTTC. This translates into CAISEGLSLETQYF.

This clonotype was seen ten or more times. The rearrangement uses TRBV29-1 and TRBJ2-7, with a possible D match to TRBD2 (6 bases). CDR1 SQVTM and CDR2 ANQGSEA come from the germline V gene. The CDR3 is made up of 13 amino acids. Trimming removed 4 bases at V and 3 bases at J, with 13 bases between. The CDR3 region is CSVVMEGDYEQYF. Written as DNA, the CDR3 is TGCAGCGTTGTCATGGAGGGTGACTACGAGCAGTACTTC.

The table lists this clonotype with a few counts. Since a much larger clone is just one base distant, this may be a read error. The chain carries TRBV7-2 and TRBJ1-1, with TRBD1 as a possible D gene (5 bases). Germline CDR1 reads SGHTA; CDR2 reads FQGNSA. The CDR3 spans 14 residues. V shed 7 bases and J shed 5 bases, with 17 bases lying between them. In DNA form, the CDR3 reads TGTGCCAGCAAGGACATGGGAATCGGGACTGAAGCTTTCTTT. Its translation is CASKDMGIGTEAFF.

This clonotype has at least ten counts. This chain joins TRBV28 and TRBJ1-2, with 7 bases lining up with TRBD1. The trim removed 5 bases at V and 6 bases at J, leaving 12 bases unmatched. CDR1 and CDR2 (germline): MDHEN, SYDVKM. The length of the CDR3 is 15 residues. CDR3 in DNA: TGTGCCAGCAGTCCCTCGGACAGGCTACTACATGGCTACACCTTC. The encoded protein is CASSPSDRLLHGYTF.

In this sample, this clonotype turned up many times. The chain has TRBV28 and TRBJ1-1; D gene ambiguous. Germline CDR1 reads MDHEN; CDR2 reads SYDVKM. The CDR3 consists of 16 residues. The ends were cut back, 3 bases at V and 3 bases at J, with 17 bases in the middle. CDR3 loop: CASSFQVETTDTEAFF. The CDR3 DNA follows: TGTGCCAGCAGTTTCCAGGTGGAGACGACGGACACTGAAGCTTTCTTT. Full variable domain (remainder filled in from reference TRBV28 and TRBJ1-1): DVKVTQSSRYLVKRTGEKVFLECVQDMDHENMFWYRQDPGLGLRLIYFSYDVKMKEKGDIPEGYSVSREKKERFSLILESASTNQTSMYLCASSFQVETTDTEAFFGQGTRLTVV.

This clonotype was observed at least ten times. The rearrangement links TRBV3-1 to TRBJ2-2; D call uncertain. The CDR3 totals 19 residues. Germline values: CDR1 LGHDT, CDR2 YNNKEL (reference sequence). V was pared by 2 bases and J by 0 bases, with 19 bases between. CDR3 coding DNA: TGTGCCAGCAGCCAAATTTTATCGGGCCGATACTCGAACACCGGGGAGCTGTTTTTT. This sequence encodes CASSQILSGRYSNTGELFF. The whole variable domain, filled in from reference TRBV3-1 and TRBJ2-2, reads DTAVSQTPKYLVTQMGNDKSIKCEQNLGHDTMYWYKQDSKKFLKIMFSYNNKELIINETVPNRFSPKSPDKAHLNLHINSLELGDSAVYFCASSQILSGRYSNTGELFFGEGSRLTVL.

This clonotype appeared many times. The chain is built from TRBV12-3 or TRBV12-4 and TRBJ1-2; D ambiguous. V was pared by 4 bases and J by 8 bases, with 14 bases between. This CDR3 has 13 amino acids. DNA of the CDR3: TGTGCCAGCAGTTCGTCCCCAATTGGAGGCTACACCTTC. Translation: CASSSSPIGGYTF.

For this clonotype: A much larger clone lies one base from this, so it may be a read error. The V gene is TRBV7-2, the J gene TRBJ1-2; 9 nucleotides line up with TRBD1. The CDR3 runs to 13 residues. CDR1 SGHTA and CDR2 FQGNSA come from the germline V gene. The CDR3 is CASSLTGGYSYTF. As DNA, the CDR3 is TGTGCCAGCAGCTTAACAGGGGGCTATAGCTACACCTTC.

Ten or more counts support this clonotype. CDR3 nucleotides: TGTGCCAGCAGTTTAAACGGGGGCTACGAGCAGTACTTC. Protein: CASSLNGGYEQYF. The chain is built from TRBV27 and TRBJ2-7; tentatively, D is TRBD2 (6 bases). This CDR3 spans 13 amino acids. Germline V CDR1 and CDR2: MNHEY, SMNVEV (reference sequence). Trimming cost V 2 bases and J 3 bases, with 8 bases left between them.

This clonotype has only a few counts. This rearrangement joins TRBV7-2 to TRBJ1-1; 7 bases are a match to TRBD1. Germline assignment: CDR1 SGHTA and CDR2 FQGNSA. The V segment lost 8 bases and the J segment 1 base; nucleotides outside the gene matches: 7. CDR3 length equals 14 residues. CDR3 nucleotides: TGTGCCAGCGGTTCACAGGGGAGGAACACTGAAGCTTTCTTT. It translates to CASGSQGRNTEAFF.

This clonotype has a count of ten or more. The chain uses TRBV6-1 and TRBJ1-5; the D is unclear. The CDR3 is made up of 15 amino acids. Germline values: CDR1 MNHNS, CDR2 SASEGT. V was clipped by 6 bases and J by 0 bases, with 12 bases between them. The CDR3 bases are TGTGCCAGCAGCGCCATGGGGTTTAGCAATCAGCCCCAGCATTTT. This codes for CASSAMGFSNQPQHF.

This clonotype was counted only a few times. This sequence joins TRBV7-3 and TRBJ2-5; D unclear. The ends were cut back, 0 bases at V and 1 base at J, with 9 bases in the middle. Germline values: CDR1 SGHTA, CDR2 FQGTGA. The CDR3 covers 15 residues. CDR3 in amino acids: CASSLTYGLQETQYF. CDR3 in DNA: TGTGCCAGCAGCTTAACATACGGCCTCCAAGAGACCCAGTACTTC.

This clonotype occurred many times. The chain is built from TRBV5-1 and TRBJ1-6; tentatively, D is TRBD1 (5 bases). The CDR3 runs to 15 residues. The germline V gene encodes CDR1 SGHRS and CDR2 YFSETQ. V lost 0 bases and J lost 7, with 11 bases in between. DNA for the CDR3: TGCGCCAGCAGCTTGGCCCCTGACAGAAATTCACCCCTCCACTTT. Protein sequence: CASSLAPDRNSPLHF.

This clonotype was counted ten times or more. This chain joins TRBV27 and TRBJ2-7; 7 bases align to TRBD2. Trimming at V came to 4 bases and at J to 9 bases, leaving 3 bases not matched to a gene. Germline-derived CDR1 and CDR2 are MNHEY and SMNVEV (reference sequence). The CDR3 loop spans 11 amino acids. The CDR3 bases are TGTGCCAGCAGTTCCGGGGGGTGGCAGTACTTC. It specifies CASSSGGWQYF.

The chain couples TRBV6-1 to TRBJ1-2, with 12 bases lining up with TRBD1. Trimming took 6 bases from V and 8 from J; bases not matched to a gene: 19. Germline assignment: CDR1 MNHNS and CDR2 SASEGT. This CDR3 region has 18 residues. In DNA, the CDR3 is TGTGCCAGCAGCCTATCCGGGACAGGGGGCCCTAGGAGTCCCGGCTACACCTTC. It encodes CASSLSGTGGPRSPGYTF.

The sample holds many counts of this clonotype. The chain uses TRBV28 and TRBJ1-6, with D perhaps TRBD1 (5 bases). Trimming shortened V by 7 bases and J by 4 bases, and 11 bases separated the two germline ends. Germline CDR1 reads MDHEN; CDR2 reads SYDVKM. The CDR3 length is 14 residues. CDR3 amino acids: CASKGAVYNSPLHF. DNA for the CDR3: TGTGCCAGCAAAGGGGCCGTTTATAATTCACCCCTCCACTTT. The full variable domain, rest sourced from reference TRBV28 and TRBJ1-6, is DVKVTQSSRYLVKRTGEKVFLECVQDMDHENMFWYRQDPGLGLRLIYFSYDVKMKEKGDIPEGYSVSREKKERFSLILESASTNQTSMYLCASKGAVYNSPLHFGNGTRLTVT.

This clonotype was recorded many times. The CDR3 nucleotides are TGTGCCAGCACCCTAGCGGGGGGAATCCGATTGGTTCCAGATACGCAGTATTTT. This sequence encodes CASTLAGGIRLVPDTQYF. The J gene is TRBJ2-3, the V gene TRBV28, with 11 bases matching TRBD2. V lost 7 bases and J lost 4; bases outside the gene matches: 16. CDR1 and CDR2 (germline): MDHEN, SYDVKM. This CDR3 has 18 amino acids. The full variable domain, completed using reference TRBV28 and TRBJ2-3, is DVKVTQSSRYLVKRTGEKVFLECVQDMDHENMFWYRQDPGLGLRLIYFSYDVKMKEKGDIPEGYSVSREKKERFSLILESASTNQTSMYLCASTLAGGIRLVPDTQYFGPGTRLTVL.

This clonotype has a count of ten or more. The V and J genes are TRBV3-1 and TRBJ1-1, with D maybe TRBD1 (6 bases). The V gene lost 0 bases and the J gene lost 4 bases, with 9 bases spanning the gap. The CDR3 loop spans 14 amino acids. Germline CDR1 is LGHDT and CDR2 is YNNKEL (reference sequence). The CDR3 sequence: CASSQEVGGTEAFF. DNA for the CDR3: TGTGCCAGCAGCCAAGAGGTAGGGGGCACTGAAGCTTTCTTT. The full variable domain, rest sourced from reference TRBV3-1 and TRBJ1-1, is DTAVSQTPKYLVTQMGNDKSIKCEQNLGHDTMYWYKQDSKKFLKIMFSYNNKELIINETVPNRFSPKSPDKAHLNLHINSLELGDSAVYFCASSQEVGGTEAFFGQGTRLTVV.

This clonotype was seen repeatedly, ten times or more. The CDR3 protein is CASSLTRDSGGYTF. Written as DNA, the CDR3 is TGTGCCAGCAGCTTAACGCGGGACAGCGGGGGCTACACCTTC. The V gene is TRBV7-3, the J gene TRBJ1-2; the match to TRBD1 covers 7 bases. The CDR3 is made up of 14 amino acids. V gave up 0 bases and J gave up 8 bases; unmatched junction bases: 6. Germline CDR1 reads SGHTA; CDR2 reads FQGTGA.

This clonotype was detected many times. This chain uses TRBV18 with TRBJ2-2; D gene ambiguous. Germline V gene data show CDR1 as KGHSH and CDR2 as LQKENI. V lost 4 bases and J lost 1, with 13 bases in between. The CDR3 sequence is 16 residues long. CDR3 sequence (DNA): TGTGCCAGCTCACTTTCACTCGGACGGAACACCGGGGAGCTGTTTTTT. As protein: CASSLSLGRNTGELFF.